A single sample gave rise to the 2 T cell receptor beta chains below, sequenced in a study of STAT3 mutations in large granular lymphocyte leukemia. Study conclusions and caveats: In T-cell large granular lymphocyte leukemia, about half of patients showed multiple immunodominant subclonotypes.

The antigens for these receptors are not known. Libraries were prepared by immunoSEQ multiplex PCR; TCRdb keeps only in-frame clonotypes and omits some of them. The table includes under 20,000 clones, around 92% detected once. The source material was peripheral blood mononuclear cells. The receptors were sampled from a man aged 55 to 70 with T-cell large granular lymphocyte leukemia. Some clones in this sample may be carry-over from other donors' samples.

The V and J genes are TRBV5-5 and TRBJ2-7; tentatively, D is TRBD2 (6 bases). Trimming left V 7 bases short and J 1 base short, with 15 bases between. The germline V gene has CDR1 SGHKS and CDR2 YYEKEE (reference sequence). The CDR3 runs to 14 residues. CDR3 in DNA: TGTGCCAGCTCCGCTGGGGACTCGTCCTACGAGCAGTACTTC. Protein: CASSAGDSSYEQYF.

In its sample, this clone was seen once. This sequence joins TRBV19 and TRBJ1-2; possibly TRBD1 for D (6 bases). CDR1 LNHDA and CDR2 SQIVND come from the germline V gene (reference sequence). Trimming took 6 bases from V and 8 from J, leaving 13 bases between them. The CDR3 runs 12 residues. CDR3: CASRTGAQGYTF. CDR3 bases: TGTGCCAGTAGGACGGGGGCTCAAGGCTACACCTTC.